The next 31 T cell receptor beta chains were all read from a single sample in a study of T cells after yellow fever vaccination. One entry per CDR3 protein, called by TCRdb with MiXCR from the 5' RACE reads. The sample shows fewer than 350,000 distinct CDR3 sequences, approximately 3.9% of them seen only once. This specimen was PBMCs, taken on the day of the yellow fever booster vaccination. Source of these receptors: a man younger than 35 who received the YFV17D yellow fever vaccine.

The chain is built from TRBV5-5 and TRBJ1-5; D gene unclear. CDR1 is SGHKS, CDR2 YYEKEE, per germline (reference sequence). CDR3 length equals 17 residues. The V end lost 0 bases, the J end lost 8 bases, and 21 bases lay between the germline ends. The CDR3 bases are TGTGCCAGCAGCTTGGATCGTCCAGGATCTAACGGGGAGCCCCAGCATTTT. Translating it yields CASSLDRPGSNGEPQHF.

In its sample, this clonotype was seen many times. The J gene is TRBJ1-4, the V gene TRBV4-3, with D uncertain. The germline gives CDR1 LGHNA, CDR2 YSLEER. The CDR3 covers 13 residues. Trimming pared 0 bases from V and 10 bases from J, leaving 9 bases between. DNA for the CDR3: TGCGCCAGCAGCCAAGAGACCGGGAGAAAACTGTTTTTT. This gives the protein CASSQETGRKLFF.

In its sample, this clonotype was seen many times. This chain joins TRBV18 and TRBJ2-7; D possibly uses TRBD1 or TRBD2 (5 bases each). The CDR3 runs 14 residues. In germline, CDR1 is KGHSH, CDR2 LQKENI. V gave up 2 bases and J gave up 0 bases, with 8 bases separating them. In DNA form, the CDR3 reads TGTGCCAGCTCACCAGGGGGATCCTCCTACGAGCAGTACTTC. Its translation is CASSPGGSSYEQYF.

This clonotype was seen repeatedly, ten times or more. The CDR3 region has the DNA TGCGCCAGCAGCCAAGATCTCCGAGGGGGGGCTAGAGAGCAGTACGTC. Protein sequence: CASSQDLRGGAREQYV. The genes are TRBV4-1 and TRBJ2-7, with D tentatively TRBD2 (7 bases). With 0 bases removed from V and 7 bases from J, the gap between germline ends came to 19 bases. The CDR3 has 16 amino acids. Germline assignment: CDR1 MGHRA and CDR2 YSYEKL.

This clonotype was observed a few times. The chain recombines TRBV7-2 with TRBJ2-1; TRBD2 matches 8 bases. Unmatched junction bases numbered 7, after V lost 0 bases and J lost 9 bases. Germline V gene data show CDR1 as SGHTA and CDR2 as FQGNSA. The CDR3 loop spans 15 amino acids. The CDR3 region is CASSLAGTRGGEQFF. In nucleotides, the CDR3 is TGTGCCAGCAGCTTAGCTGGGACTAGAGGCGGTGAGCAGTTCTTC.

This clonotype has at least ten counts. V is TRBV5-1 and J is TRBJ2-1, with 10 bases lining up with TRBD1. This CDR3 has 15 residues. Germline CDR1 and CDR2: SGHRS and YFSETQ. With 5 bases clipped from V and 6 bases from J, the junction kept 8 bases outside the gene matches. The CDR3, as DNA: TGCGCCAGCAGTTCGGGACAGGGGAAATTCAATGAGCAGTTCTTC. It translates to CASSSGQGKFNEQFF.

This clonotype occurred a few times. In DNA form, the CDR3 reads TGCGCCAGCAGCCAGTTTTCCTACAATGAGCAGTTCTTC. This codes for CASSQFSYNEQFF. The chain links TRBV4-3 to TRBJ2-1; D gene uncertain. The germline CDR1 and CDR2 sequences are LGHNA and YSLEER. With 3 bases removed from V and 1 base from J, the gap between germline ends came to 4 bases. The CDR3 is made up of 13 amino acids.

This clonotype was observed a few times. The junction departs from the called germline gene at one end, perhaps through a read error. CDR3 in amino acids: CASSLGTSGGNEQFF. The CDR3 nucleotides are TGTGCTAGCAGCTTAGGGACCTCCGGGGGGAATGAGCAGTTCTTC. This chain joins TRBV7-7 and TRBJ2-1, with 7 bases fitting TRBD2. Germline lookup yields CDR1 SSHAT and CDR2 FNYEAQ (reference sequence). This CDR3 has 15 residues. Together with reference TRBV7-7 and TRBJ2-1, the CDR3 gives the full variable domain: GAGVSQSPRYKVTKRGQDVTLRCDPISSHATLYWYQQALGQGPEFLTYFNYEAQPDKSGLPSDRFSAERPEGSISTLTIQRTEQRDSAMYRCASSLGTSGGNEQFFGPGTRLTVL.

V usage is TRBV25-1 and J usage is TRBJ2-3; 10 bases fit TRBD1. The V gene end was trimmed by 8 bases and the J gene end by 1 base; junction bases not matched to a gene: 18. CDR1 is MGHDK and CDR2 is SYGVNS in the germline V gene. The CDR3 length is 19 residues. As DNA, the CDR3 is TGTGCCAGCGGATCAAACCCCGGGACAGGGGTCTTCGGCACAGATACGCAGTATTTT. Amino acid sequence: CASGSNPGTGVFGTDTQYF.

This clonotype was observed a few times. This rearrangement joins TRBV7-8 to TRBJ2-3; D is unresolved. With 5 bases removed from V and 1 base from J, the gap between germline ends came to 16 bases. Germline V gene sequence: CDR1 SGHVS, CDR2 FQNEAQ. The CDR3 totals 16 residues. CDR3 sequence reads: CASSQTRLGGTDTQYF. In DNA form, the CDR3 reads TGTGCCAGCAGCCAGACCCGACTTGGGGGCACAGATACGCAGTATTTT.

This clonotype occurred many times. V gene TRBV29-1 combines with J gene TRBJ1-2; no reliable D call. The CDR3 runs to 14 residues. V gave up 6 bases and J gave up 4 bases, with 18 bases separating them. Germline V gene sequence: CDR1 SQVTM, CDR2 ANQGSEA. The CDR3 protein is CSVVSYRATYGYTF. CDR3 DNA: TGCAGCGTCGTGTCGTATCGGGCTACCTATGGCTACACCTTC. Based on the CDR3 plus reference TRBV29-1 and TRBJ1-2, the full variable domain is SAVISQKPSRDICQRGTSLTIQCQVDSQVTMMFWYRQQPGQSLTLIATANQGSEATYESGFVIDKFPISRPNLTFSTLTVSNMSPEDSSIYLCSVVSYRATYGYTFGSGTRLTVV.

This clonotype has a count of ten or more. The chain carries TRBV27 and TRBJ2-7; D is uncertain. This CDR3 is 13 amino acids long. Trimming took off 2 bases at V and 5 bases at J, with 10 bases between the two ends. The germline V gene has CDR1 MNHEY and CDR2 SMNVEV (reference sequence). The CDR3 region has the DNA TGTGCCAGCAGTTTAGGCGTGGGGAACGAGCAGTACTTC. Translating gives CASSLGVGNEQYF.

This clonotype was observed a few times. The CDR3 reads CASSLERSDTQYF. In nucleotides, the CDR3 is TGTGCCAGCAGCTTAGAGCGCTCAGATACGCAGTATTTT. V is TRBV7-2 and J is TRBJ2-3; D ambiguous. The germline V and J ends were trimmed by 1 base and 4 bases, with 6 bases remaining between them. From germline, CDR1 is SGHTA and CDR2 FQGNSA. The CDR3 extends over 13 amino acids.

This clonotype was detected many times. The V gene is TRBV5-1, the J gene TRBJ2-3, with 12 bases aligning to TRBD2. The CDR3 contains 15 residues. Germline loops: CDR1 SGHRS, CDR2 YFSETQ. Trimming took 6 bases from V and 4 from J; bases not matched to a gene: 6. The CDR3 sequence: CASTLAGGRADTQYF. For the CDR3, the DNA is TGCGCCAGCACGCTAGCGGGGGGGCGTGCAGATACGCAGTATTTT.

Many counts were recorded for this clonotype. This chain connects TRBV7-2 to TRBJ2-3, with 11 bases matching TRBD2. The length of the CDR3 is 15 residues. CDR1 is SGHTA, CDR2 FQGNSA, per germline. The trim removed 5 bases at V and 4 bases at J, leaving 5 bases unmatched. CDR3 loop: CASSISGGVSDTQYF. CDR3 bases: TGTGCCAGCAGCATTAGCGGGGGGGTCTCAGATACGCAGTATTTT.

Written as DNA, the CDR3 is TGTGCCACCAGCGCCAGGGTTGAAGATACGCAGTATTTT. This codes for CATSARVEDTQYF. This chain uses TRBV15 with TRBJ2-3; D perhaps matches TRBD1 (5 bases). CDR1 and CDR2 (germline): LNHNV, YYDKDF (reference sequence). This CDR3 has 13 residues. V dropped 5 bases and J dropped 5 bases, with 11 bases sitting between them. Supplemented by reference TRBV15 and TRBJ2-3, the full variable domain reads DAMVIQNPRYQVTQFGKPVTLSCSQTLNHNVMYWYQQKSSQAPKLLFHYYDKDFNNEADTPDNFQSRRPNTSFCFLDIRSPGLGDTAMYLCATSARVEDTQYFGPGTRLTVL.

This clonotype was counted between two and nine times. This chain's CDR3 is CSARDFLASGKANQPQHF. In DNA form, the CDR3 reads TGCAGTGCTAGAGATTTCTTGGCTTCCGGCAAGGCAAATCAGCCCCAGCATTTT. J is TRBJ1-5 and V is TRBV20-1; the D is unclear. This CDR3 contains 18 residues. V lost 0 bases and J lost 4, with 22 bases in between. Germline V gene sequence: CDR1 DFQATT, CDR2 SNEGSKA (reference sequence).

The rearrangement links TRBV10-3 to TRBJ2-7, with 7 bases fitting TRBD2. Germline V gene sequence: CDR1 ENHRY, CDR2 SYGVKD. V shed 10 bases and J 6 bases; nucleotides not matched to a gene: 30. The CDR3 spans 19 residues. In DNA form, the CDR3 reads TGTGCCAGACGACAGCGGGGAAGACCGTACAAGCCTGCAGGAGGCGAGCAGTACTTC. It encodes CARRQRGRPYKPAGGEQYF.

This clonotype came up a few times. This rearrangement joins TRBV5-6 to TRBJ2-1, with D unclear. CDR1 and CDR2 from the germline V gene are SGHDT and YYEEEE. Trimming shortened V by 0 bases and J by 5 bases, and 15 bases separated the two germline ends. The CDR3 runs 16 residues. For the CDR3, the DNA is TGTGCCAGCAGCTTGGAGCCGGCCTTTAGGGACAATGAGCAGTTCTTC. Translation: CASSLEPAFRDNEQFF.

CDR3: CASSLLTGGNTGELFF. The CDR3 coding sequence is TGTGCCAGCAGCCTCCTGACAGGGGGAAACACCGGGGAGCTGTTTTTT. This sequence joins TRBV11-3 and TRBJ2-2, with 9 bases identical to TRBD1. CDR3 length equals 16 residues. Per germline, CDR1 SGHNT and CDR2 YENEEA. After removal of 5 bases from V and 2 bases from J, the junction contained 6 bases not matched to a gene.

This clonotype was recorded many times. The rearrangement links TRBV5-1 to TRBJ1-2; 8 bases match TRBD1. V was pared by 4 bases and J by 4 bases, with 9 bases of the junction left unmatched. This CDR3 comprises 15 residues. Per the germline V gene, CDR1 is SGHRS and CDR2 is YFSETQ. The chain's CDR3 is CASSHGTGTGYGYTF. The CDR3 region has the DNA TGCGCCAGCAGCCATGGGACAGGAACGGGCTATGGCTACACCTTC.

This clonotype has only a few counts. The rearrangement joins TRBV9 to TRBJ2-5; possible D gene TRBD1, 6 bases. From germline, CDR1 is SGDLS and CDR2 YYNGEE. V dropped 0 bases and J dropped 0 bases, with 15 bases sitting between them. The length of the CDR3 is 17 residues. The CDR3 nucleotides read TGTGCCAGCAGCGTAGTGGATGGGACAAAATACCAAGAGACCCAGTACTTC. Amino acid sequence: CASSVVDGTKYQETQYF. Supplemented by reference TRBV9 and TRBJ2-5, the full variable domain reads DSGVTQTPKHLITATGQRVTLRCSPRSGDLSVYWYQQSLDQGLQFLIQYYNGEERAKGNILERFSAQQFPDLHSELNLSSLELGDSALYFCASSVVDGTKYQETQYFGPGTRLLVL.

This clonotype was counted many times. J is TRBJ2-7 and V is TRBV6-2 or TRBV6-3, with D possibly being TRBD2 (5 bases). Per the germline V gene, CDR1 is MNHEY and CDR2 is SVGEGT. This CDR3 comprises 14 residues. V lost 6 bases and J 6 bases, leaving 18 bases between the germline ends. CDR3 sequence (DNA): TGTGCCAGCAGGAGGGAGCACCCCCTACGCGAGCAGTACGTC. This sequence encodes CASRREHPLREQYV.

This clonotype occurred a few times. The CDR3 nucleotides are TGCAGTGCTAACCCCGGGAGCGGGAACTACAATGAGCAGTTCTTC. It is translated as CSANPGSGNYNEQFF. V and J are TRBV20-1 and TRBJ2-1; 7 nucleotides agree with TRBD2. CDR3 size: 15 residues. J was trimmed by 3 bases and V by 4 bases; bases with no gene match: 9. The germline gives CDR1 DFQATT, CDR2 SNEGSKA (reference sequence).

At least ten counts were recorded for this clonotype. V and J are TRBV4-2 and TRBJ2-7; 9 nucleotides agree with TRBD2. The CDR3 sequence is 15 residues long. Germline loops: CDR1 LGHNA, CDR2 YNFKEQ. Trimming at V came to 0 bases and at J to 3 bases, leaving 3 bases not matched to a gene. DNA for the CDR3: TGTGCCAGCAGCCAAGAGGGTAGCGGGGGCTACGAGCAGTACTTC. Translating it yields CASSQEGSGGYEQYF.

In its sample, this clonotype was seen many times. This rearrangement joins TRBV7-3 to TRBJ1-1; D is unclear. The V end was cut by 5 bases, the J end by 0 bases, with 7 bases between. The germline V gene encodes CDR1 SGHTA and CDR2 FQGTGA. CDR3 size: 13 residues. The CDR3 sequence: CASSVQMNTEAFF. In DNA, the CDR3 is TGTGCCAGCAGCGTCCAGATGAACACTGAAGCTTTCTTT.

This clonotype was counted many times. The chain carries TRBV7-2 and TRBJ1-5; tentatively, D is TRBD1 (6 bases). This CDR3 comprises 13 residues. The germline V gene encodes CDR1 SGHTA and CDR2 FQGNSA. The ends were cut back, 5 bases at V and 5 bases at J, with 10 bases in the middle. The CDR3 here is CASSGGRDQPQHF. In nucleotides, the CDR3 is TGTGCCAGCAGCGGGGGCAGGGATCAGCCCCAGCATTTT.

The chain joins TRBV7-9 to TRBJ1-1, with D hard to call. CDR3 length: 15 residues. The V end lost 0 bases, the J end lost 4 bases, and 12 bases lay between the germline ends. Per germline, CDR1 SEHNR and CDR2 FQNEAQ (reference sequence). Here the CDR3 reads CASSLAGKGLTEAFF. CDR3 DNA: TGTGCCAGCAGCTTAGCTGGTAAAGGACTCACTGAAGCTTTCTTT. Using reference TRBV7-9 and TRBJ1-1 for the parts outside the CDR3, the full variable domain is DTGVSQNPRHKITKRGQNVTFRCDPISEHNRLYWYRQTLGQGPEFLTYFQNEAQLEKSRLLSDRFSAERPKGSFSTLEIQRTEQGDSAMYLCASSLAGKGLTEAFFGQGTRLTVV.

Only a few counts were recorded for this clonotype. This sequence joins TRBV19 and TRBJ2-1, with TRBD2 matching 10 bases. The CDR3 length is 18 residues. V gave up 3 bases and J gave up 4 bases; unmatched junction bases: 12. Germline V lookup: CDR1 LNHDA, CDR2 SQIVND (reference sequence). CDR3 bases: TGTGCCAGTAGTATGTCGGCCTCCCTAGCGGGGGTATACAATGAGCAGTTCTTC. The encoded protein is CASSMSASLAGVYNEQFF. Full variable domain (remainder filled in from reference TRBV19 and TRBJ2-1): DGGITQSPKYLFRKEGQNVTLSCEQNLNHDAMYWYRQDPGQGLRLIYYSQIVNDFQKGDIAEGYSVSREKKESFPLTVTSAQKNPTAFYLCASSMSASLAGVYNEQFFGPGTRLTVL.

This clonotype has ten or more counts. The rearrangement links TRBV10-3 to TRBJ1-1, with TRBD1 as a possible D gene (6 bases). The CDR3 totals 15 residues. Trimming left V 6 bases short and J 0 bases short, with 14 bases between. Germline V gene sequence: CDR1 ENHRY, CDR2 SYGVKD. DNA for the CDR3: TGTGCCATCAGGGACGACAGGCCCTTGAACACTGAAGCTTTCTTT. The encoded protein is CAIRDDRPLNTEAFF.

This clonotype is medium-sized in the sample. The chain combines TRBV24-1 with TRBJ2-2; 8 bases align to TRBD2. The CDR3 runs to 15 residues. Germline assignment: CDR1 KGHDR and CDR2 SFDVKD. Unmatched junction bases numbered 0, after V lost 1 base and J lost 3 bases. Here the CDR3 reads CATSDLAGDTGELFF. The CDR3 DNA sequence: TGTGCCACCAGTGATTTAGCGGGGGACACCGGGGAGCTGTTTTTT.